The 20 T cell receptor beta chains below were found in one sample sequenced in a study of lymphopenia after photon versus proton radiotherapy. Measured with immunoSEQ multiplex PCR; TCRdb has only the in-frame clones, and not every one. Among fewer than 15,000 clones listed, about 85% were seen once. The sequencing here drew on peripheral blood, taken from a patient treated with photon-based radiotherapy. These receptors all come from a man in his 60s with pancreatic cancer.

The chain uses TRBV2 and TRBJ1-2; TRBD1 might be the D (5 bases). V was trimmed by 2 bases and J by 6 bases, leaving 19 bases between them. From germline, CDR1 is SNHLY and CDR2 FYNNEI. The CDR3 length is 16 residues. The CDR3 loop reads CASSEWGDGRSNGYTF. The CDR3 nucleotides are TGTGCCAGCAGTGAATGGGGCGATGGGCGATCCAATGGCTACACCTTC.

This CDR3 reads CASSSSAGSTDTQYF. CDR3 bases: TGTGCCAGCAGCTCCTCTGCGGGGAGCACAGATACGCAGTATTTT. This chain uses TRBV7-9 with TRBJ2-3, with D tentatively TRBD2 (6 bases). Germline-derived CDR1 and CDR2 are SEHNR and FQNEAQ (reference sequence). V dropped 4 bases and J dropped 0 bases, with 11 bases sitting between them. This CDR3 is built from 15 residues.

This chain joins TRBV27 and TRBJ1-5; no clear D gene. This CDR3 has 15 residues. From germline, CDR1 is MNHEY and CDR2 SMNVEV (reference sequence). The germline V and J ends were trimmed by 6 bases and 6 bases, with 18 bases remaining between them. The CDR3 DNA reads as TGTGCCAGCAGGAAGGGTACGCTTGGGGTTCAGCCCCAGCATTTT. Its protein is CASRKGTLGVQPQHF.

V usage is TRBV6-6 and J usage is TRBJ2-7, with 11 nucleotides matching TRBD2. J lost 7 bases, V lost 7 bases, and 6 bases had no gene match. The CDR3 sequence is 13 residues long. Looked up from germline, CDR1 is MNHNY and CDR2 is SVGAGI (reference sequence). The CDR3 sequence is CASKGASGGEQYF. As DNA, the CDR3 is TGTGCCAGCAAGGGGGCTAGCGGGGGGGAGCAGTACTTC.

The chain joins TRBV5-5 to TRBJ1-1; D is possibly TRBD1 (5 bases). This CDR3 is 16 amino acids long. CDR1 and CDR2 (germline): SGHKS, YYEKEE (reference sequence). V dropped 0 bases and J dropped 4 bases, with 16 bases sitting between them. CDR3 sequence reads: CASSLVPGTRGTEAFF. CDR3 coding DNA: TGTGCCAGCAGCTTGGTCCCAGGGACTAGGGGCACTGAAGCTTTCTTT.

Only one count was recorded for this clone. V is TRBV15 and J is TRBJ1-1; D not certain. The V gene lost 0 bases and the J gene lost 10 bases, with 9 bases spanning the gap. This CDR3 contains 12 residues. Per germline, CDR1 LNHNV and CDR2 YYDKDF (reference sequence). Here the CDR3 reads CATSRDRGGAFF. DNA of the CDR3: TGTGCCACCAGCAGAGATCGGGGAGGAGCTTTCTTT.

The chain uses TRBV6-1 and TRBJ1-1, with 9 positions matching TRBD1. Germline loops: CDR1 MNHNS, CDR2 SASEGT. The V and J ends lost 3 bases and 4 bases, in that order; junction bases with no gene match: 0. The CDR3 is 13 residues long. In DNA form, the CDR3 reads TGTGCCAGCAGTGAGGACAGGGGCACTGAAGCTTTCTTT. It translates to CASSEDRGTEAFF.

In DNA, the CDR3 is TGTGCCAGACCGGGAGTGAACACTGAAGCTTTCTTT. Translating gives CARPGVNTEAFF. The rearrangement joins TRBV19 to TRBJ1-1; D call uncertain. V shed 9 bases and J shed 0 bases, with 8 bases lying between them. The CDR3 sequence is 12 residues long. Germline V gene sequence: CDR1 LNHDA, CDR2 SQIVND (reference sequence).

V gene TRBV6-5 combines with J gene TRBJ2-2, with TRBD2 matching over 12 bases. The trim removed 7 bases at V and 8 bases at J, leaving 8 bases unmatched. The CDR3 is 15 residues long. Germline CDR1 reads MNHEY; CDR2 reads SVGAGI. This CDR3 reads CASTLLAGGPGELFF. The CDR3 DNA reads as TGTGCCAGCACCCTTCTAGCGGGGGGGCCTGGGGAGCTGTTTTTT.

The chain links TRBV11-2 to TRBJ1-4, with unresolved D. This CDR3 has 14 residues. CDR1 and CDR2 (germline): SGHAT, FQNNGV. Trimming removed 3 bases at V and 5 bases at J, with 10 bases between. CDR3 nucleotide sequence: TGTGCCAGCAGCTTGGGTTTGAGAAATGAAAAACTGTTTTTT. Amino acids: CASSLGLRNEKLFF.

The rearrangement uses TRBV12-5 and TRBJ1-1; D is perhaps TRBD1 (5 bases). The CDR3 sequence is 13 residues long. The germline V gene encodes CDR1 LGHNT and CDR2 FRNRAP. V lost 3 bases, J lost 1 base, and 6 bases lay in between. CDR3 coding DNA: TGTGCTAGTGGTTTAGGGGAGAACACTGAAGCTTTCTTT. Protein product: CASGLGENTEAFF.

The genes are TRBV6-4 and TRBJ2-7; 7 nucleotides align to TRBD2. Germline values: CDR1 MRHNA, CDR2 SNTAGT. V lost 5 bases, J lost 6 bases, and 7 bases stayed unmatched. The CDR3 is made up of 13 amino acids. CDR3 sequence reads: CASSRDYLSEQYF. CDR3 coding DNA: TGTGCCAGCAGTAGGGACTACTTATCCGAGCAGTACTTC.

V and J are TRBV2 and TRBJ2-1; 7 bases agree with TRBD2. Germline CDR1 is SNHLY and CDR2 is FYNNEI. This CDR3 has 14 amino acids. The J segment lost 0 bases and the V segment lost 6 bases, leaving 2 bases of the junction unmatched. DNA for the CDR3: TGTGCCAGCAGCGGGGGGAGCTCCTACAATGAGCAGTTCTTC. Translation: CASSGGSSYNEQFF.

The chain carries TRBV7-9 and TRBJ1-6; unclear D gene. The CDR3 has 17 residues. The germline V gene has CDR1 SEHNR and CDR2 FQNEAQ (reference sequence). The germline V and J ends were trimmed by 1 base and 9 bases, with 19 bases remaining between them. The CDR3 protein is CASSLGAITRLTSPLHF. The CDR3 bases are TGTGCCAGCAGCTTAGGGGCAATAACTCGACTAACTTCACCCCTCCACTTT.

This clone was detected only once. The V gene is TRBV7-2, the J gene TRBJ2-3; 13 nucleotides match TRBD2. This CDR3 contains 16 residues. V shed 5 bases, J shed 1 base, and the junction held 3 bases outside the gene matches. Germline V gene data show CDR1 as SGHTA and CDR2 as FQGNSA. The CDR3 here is CASSTGTSGGTDTQYF. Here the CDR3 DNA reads TGTGCCAGCAGCACCGGGACTAGCGGGGGCACAGATACGCAGTATTTT.

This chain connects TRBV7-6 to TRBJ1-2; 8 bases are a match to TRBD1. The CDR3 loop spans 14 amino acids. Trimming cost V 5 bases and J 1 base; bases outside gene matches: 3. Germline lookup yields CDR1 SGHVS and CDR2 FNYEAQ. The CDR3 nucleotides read TGTGCCAGCAGCGGGACAGGAGATAACTATGGCTACACCTTC. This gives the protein CASSGTGDNYGYTF. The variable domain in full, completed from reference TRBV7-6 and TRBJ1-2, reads GAGVSQSPRYKVTKRGQDVALRCDPISGHVSLYWYRQALGQGPEFLTYFNYEAQQDKSGLPNDRFSAERPEGSISTLTIQRTEQRDSAMYRCASSGTGDNYGYTFGSGTRLTVV.

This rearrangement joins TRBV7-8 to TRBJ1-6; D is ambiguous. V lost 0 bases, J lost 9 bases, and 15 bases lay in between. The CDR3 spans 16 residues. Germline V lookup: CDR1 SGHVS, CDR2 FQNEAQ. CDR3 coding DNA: TGTGCCAGCAGCTTAGCGCTGGGAGGAGAGCTTTCACCCCTCCACTTT. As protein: CASSLALGGELSPLHF.

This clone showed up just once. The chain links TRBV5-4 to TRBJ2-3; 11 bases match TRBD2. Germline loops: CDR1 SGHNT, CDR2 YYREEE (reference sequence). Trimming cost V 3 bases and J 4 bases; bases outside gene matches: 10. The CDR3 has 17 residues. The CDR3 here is CASSSKVAGGRADTQYF. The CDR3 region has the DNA TGTGCCAGCAGCTCCAAGGTAGCGGGGGGGCGCGCAGATACGCAGTATTTT.

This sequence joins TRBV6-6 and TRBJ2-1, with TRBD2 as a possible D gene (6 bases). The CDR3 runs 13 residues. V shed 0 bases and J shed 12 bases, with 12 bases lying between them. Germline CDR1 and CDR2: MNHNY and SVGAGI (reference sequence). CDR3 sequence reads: CASSYSERRGQFF. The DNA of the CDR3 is TGTGCCAGCAGTTACTCGGAGCGGAGGGGGCAGTTCTTC.

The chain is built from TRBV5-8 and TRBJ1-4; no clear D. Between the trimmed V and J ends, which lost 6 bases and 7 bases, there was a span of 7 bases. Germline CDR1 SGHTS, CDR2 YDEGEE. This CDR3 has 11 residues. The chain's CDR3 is CASTPREKLFF. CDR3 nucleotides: TGTGCCAGCACTCCCCGTGAAAAACTGTTTTTT. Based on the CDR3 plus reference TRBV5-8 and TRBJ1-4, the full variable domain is EAGVTQSPTHLIKTRGQQATLRCSPISGHTSVYWYQQALGLGLQFLLWYDEGEERNRGNFPPRFSGRQFPNYSSELNVNALELEDSALYLCASTPREKLFFGSGTQLSVL.